The sequence of this T cell receptor (beta chain) was determined in a study of breast tumors, draining lymph nodes, adjacent tissues. General study results and limits: Tumor and nontumor repertoires were significantly more similar in luminal-like than in basal-like breast cancer.

TCRdb reprocessed the multiplex PCR reads with MiXCR, giving one entry per CDR3 protein. The sample has about 180,000 distinct CDR3 sequences, around a third seen once; the top ten hold approximately 4.3%. The lymph nodes were axillary draining lymph nodes from breast cancer patients. This clonotype was recorded many times. What it binds is not known. Germline CDR1 and CDR2: SEHNR and FQNEAQ (reference sequence). The CDR3 loop spans 15 amino acids. V lost 4 bases and J lost 0; bases outside the gene matches: 2. This chain connects TRBV7-9 to TRBJ2-3; 9 nucleotides line up with TRBD2. The sequenced sample consisted of axillary lymph node tissue. This clonotype was obtained from a female donor with breast cancer. Some clones in this sample may be carry-over from other donors' samples. The CDR3 here is CASSSSGISTDTQYF. The CDR3 nucleotides read TGTGCCAGCAGCTCTAGCGGGATTAGCACAGATACGCAGTATTTT.